One and the same sample provided the 5 T cell receptor beta chains below, sequenced in a study of breast tumors, draining lymph nodes, adjacent tissues. Breast cancer patients provided tissue from their axillary draining lymph nodes. TCRdb re-derived calls from the multiplex PCR reads in MiXCR, one entry per CDR3 protein. The sample contains approximately 100,000 distinct CDR3 sequences, 21% of which appear only once. The sample consisted of axillary lymph node tissue. The receptor source for this set is a female donor with breast cancer. Some clones in this sample may be carry-over from other donors' samples.

This clonotype was detected ten times or more. The CDR3 DNA reads TGTGCCAGCAGTGAATACCAGGGCGGGGGGACACTTGGCTACACCTTC. Its translation is CASSEYQGGGTLGYTF. This chain joins TRBV6-1 and TRBJ1-2; perhaps TRBD1 as D (6 bases). This CDR3 region has 16 residues. The germline V gene has CDR1 MNHNS and CDR2 SASEGT. The V end was cut by 2 bases, the J end by 7 bases, with 20 bases between.

This clonotype was found many times. V usage is TRBV20-1 and J usage is TRBJ2-5; D may be TRBD2 (7 bases). V was shortened by 3 bases and J by 4 bases, with 15 bases between the two germline ends. Germline V CDR1 and CDR2: DFQATT, SNEGSKA (reference sequence). This CDR3 spans 14 amino acids. DNA for the CDR3: TGCAGTGCTAGTAAGGGGGGGGGGGTAGAGACCCAGTACTTC. This codes for CSASKGGGVETQYF.

This clonotype was seen at least ten times. The chain recombines TRBV7-9 with TRBJ2-5; the D gene is possibly TRBD2 (7 bases). The germline gives CDR1 SEHNR, CDR2 FQNEAQ (reference sequence). V lost 8 bases to trimming and J lost 3 bases, with 10 bases between them. CDR3 size: 12 residues. In DNA form, the CDR3 reads TGTGCCAGCGGGAGGGGGGAAGAGACCCAGTACTTC. Protein: CASGRGEETQYF.

The sample holds many counts of this clonotype. The chain uses TRBV20-1 and TRBJ2-1, with 9 bases matching TRBD2. CDR1 is DFQATT and CDR2 is SNEGSKA in the germline V gene (reference sequence). The CDR3 runs to 17 residues. V shed 0 bases and J 2 bases; nucleotides not matched to a gene: 8. The CDR3 protein is CSARDAKLAGAYNEQFF. CDR3 coding DNA: TGCAGTGCTAGAGACGCCAAACTAGCGGGCGCCTACAATGAGCAGTTCTTC.

This clonotype was seen ten or more times. The chain joins TRBV7-2 to TRBJ2-3; D call uncertain. Germline CDR1 and CDR2: SGHTA and FQGNSA. Trimming removed 3 bases at V and 8 bases at J, with 9 bases between. CDR3 length: 12 residues. CDR3 in DNA: TGTGCCAGCAGCTTTGAAGCTGGTACGCAGTATTTT. This translates into CASSFEAGTQYF.